This T cell receptor beta chain was captured in a study of shared clonotypes between healthy human individuals. The CDR3 spans 14 residues. The germline V and J ends were trimmed by 4 bases and 11 bases, with 18 bases remaining between them. Germline V gives CDR1 KGHSH, CDR2 LQKENI. Study-level results: Clonotypes that were shared across a handful of donors made up roughly 5% of naive CD4 clonotypes. In having few donors, the study represented limited genetic and exposure-history diversity.

The donors were all Caucasian adults (living in Nashville, Tennessee). Profiled with immunoSEQ multiplex PCR; TCRdb holds only in-frame clones, not every one. The sample contains 2 million to 2.5 million clones, about 95% of which appear only once. In regard to this clone: Its cognate antigen is unknown.

The sample consisted of naive CD4+ T cells sorted from blood. The subset is: CD45RA+ positively selected. V gene TRBV18 combines with J gene TRBJ1-5; the D gene is possibly TRBD1 (5 bases). The source of this sequence is a man younger than 30 in good health. In DNA, the CDR3 is TGTGCCAGCTCACTGAACCCGACTTCGACAGCCCAGCATTTT. The encoded protein is CASSLNPTSTAQHF.